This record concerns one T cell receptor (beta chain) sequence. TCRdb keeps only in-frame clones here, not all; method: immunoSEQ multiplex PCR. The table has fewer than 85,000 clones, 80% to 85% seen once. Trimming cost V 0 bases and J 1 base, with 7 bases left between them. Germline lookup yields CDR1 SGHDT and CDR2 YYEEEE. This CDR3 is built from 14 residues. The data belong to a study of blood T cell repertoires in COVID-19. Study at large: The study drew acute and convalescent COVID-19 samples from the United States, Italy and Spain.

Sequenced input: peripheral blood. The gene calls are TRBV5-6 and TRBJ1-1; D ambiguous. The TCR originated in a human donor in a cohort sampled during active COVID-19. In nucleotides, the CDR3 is TGTGCCAGCAGCTTGGGACACACGAACACTGAAGCTTTCTTT. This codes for CASSLGHTNTEAFF.